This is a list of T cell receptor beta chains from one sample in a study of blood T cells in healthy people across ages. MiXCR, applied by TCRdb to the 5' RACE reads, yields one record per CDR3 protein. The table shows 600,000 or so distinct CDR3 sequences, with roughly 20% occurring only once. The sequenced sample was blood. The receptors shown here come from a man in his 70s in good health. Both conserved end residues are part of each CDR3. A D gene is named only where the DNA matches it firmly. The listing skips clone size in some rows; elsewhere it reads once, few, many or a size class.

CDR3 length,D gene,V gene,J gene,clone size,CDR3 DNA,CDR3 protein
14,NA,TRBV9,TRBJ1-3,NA,TGTGCCAGCAGCGTAGACGGGACTGGAAACACCATATATTTT,CASSVDGTGNTIYF
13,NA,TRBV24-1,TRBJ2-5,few,TGTGCCACCGGTGCGGAAAGACAAGAGACCCAGTACTTC,CATGAERQETQYF
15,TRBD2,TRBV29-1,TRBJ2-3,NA,TGCAGCGTTGAAGCGGCTAGCGGTCCCACAGATACGCAGTATTTT,CSVEAASGPTDTQYF
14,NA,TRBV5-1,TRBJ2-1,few,TGCGCCAGCAGCTTGGACGGACTCCAGAATGAGCAGTTCTTC,CASSLDGLQNEQFF
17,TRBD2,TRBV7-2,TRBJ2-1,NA,TGTGCCAGCAGCTTAATGGGACTAGCGGGAGGTTACAATGAGCAGTTCTTC,CASSLMGLAGGYNEQFF
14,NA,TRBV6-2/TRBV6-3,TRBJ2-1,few,TGTGCCAGCGGGGAGCTTCGGCCCTACAATGAGCAGTTCTTC,CASGELRPYNEQFF
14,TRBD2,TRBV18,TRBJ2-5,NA,TGTGCCAGCTCACCACCGTCTAGCGGGGAGACCCAGTACTTC,CASSPPSSGETQYF
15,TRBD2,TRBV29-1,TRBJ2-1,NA,TGCAGCGTCACGGCTAGCGGGAGCTCCTACAATGAGCAGTTCTTC,CSVTASGSSYNEQFF
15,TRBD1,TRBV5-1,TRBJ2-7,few,TGCGCCAGCACCTCTGGACAGGGAGGTCCCTACGGGCAGTACTTC,CASTSGQGGPYGQYF
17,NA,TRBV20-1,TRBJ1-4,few,TGCAGTGCTAGAGATGGGGCACAGGGAGTCACTAATGAAAAACTGTTTTTT,CSARDGAQGVTNEKLFF
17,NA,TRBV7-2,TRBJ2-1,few,TGTGCCAGCAGCTTAGATCCTATTATATCTAAATCCAATGAGCAGTTCTTC,CASSLDPIISKSNEQFF
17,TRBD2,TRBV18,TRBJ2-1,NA,TGTGCCAGCTCGCTTCGAGCGGGAGGGCTTTCCTACAATGAGCAGTTCTTC,CASSLRAGGLSYNEQFF
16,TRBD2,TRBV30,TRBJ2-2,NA,TGTGCCTGGAGTCCACTAGCGGGAGGTCTCACCGGGGAGCTGTTTTTT,CAWSPLAGGLTGELFF
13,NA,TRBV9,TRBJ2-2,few,TGTGCCAGCAGCGTAGGGCAGTCCGGGGAGCTGTTTTTT,CASSVGQSGELFF
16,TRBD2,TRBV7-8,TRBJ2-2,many,TGTGCCAGCAGCTTGGGACTAGGAGACAACACCGGGGAGCTGTTTTTT,CASSLGLGDNTGELFF
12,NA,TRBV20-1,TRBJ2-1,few,TGCAGTGCTAGAGATCTGGGGAATGAGCAGTTCTTC,CSARDLGNEQFF
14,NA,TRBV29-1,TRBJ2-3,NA,TGCAGCGTTGTTATCGGGCACACTGGAGATACGCAGTATTTT,CSVVIGHTGDTQYF
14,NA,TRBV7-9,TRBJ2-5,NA,TGTGCCAGCCACAAAATCAGGGGTCAAGAGACCCAGTACTTC,CASHKIRGQETQYF
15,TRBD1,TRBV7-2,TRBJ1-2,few,TGTGCCAGCAGCTACCGGACAGGGGAAAGGGATGGCTACACCTTC,CASSYRTGERDGYTF
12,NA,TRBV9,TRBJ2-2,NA,TGTGCCAGCAGCGTATTTCCCGGGGAGCTGTTTTTT,CASSVFPGELFF
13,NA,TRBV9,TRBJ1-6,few,TGTGCCAGCAGCGTAGTGGATAATTCACCCCTCCACTTT,CASSVVDNSPLHF
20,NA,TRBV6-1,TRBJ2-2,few,TGTGCCAGCAGTGAAATGGGGGCAGGCCTGCAACGGTTGAACACCGGGGAGCTGTTTTTT,CASSEMGAGLQRLNTGELFF
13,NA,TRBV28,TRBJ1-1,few,TGTGCCAGCAGCATGGGGACACTCGCTGAAGCTTTCTTT,CASSMGTLAEAFF
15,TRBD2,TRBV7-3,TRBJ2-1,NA,TGTGCCAGCAGCTCCTTAGCGGGAGGGTACTATGAGCAGTTCTTC,CASSSLAGGYYEQFF
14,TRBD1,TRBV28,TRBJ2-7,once,TGTGCCAGCAGACGACAGGGGATGGGTCTCGAGCAGTACTTC,CASRRQGMGLEQYF
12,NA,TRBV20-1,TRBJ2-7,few,TGCAGTGCTAGAGATCTCGGCTACGAGCAGTACTTC,CSARDLGYEQYF
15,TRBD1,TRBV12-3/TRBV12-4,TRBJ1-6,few,TGTGCCAGCAGTTTAAGCAGGGGGGATAATTCACCCCTCCACTTT,CASSLSRGDNSPLHF
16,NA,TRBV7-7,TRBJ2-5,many,TGTGCTAGCAGCTTAGGATCCTCCGGGACAAAAGAGACCCAGTACTTC,CASSLGSSGTKETQYF
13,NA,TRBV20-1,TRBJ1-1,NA,TGCAGTGCTGACCCACAGCAGAACACTGGAGCTTTCTTT,CSADPQQNTGAFF
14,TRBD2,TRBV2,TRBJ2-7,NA,TGTGCCAGCAGGCGCGGGACTACTCCCTACGAGCAGTACTTC,CASRRGTTPYEQYF
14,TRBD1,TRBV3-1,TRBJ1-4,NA,TGTGCCAGCAGCCCAGGACAGGGGAAGGAAAAACTGTTTTTT,CASSPGQGKEKLFF
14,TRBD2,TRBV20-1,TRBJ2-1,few,TGCAGTGCGCCACCCCTAGCGGGAGGAAATGAGCAGTTCTTC,CSAPPLAGGNEQFF
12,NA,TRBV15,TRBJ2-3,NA,TGTGCCACCAGCAGATACCCAGATACGCAGTATTTT,CATSRYPDTQYF
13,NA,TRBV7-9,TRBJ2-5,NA,TGTGCCACCACGGGCCGGGCACAATTAACCCAGTACTTC,CATTGRAQLTQYF
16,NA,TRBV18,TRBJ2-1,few,TGTGCCAGCTCACCGAGGGAGCGACTCACCTACAATGAGCAGTTCTTC,CASSPRERLTYNEQFF
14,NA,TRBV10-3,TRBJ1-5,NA,TGTGCCATCAGAGGGGGTACAGGGAATCAGCCCCAGCATTTT,CAIRGGTGNQPQHF
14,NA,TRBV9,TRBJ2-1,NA,TGTGCCAGCAGCGTAGCGGGAGAGTACAATGAGCAGTTCTTC,CASSVAGEYNEQFF
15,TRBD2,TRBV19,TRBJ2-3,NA,TGTGCCAGTAGTATGGGACTAGTCGGCACAGATACGCAGTATTTT,CASSMGLVGTDTQYF
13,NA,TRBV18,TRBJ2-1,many,TGTGCCAGCTCACCCCTCACAAACAATGAGCAGTTCTTC,CASSPLTNNEQFF
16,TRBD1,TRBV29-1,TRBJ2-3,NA,TGCAGCGTTGAAGATCTCGGACAGGTTAGCACAGATACGCAGTATTTT,CSVEDLGQVSTDTQYF
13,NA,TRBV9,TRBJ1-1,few,TGTGCCAGCAGCGTAGGTGGCGGGAACCCAGCTTTCTTT,CASSVGGGNPAFF
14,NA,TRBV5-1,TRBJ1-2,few,TGCGCCAGCAGACTGGATGTAGGGGCGGAGGGCTACACCTTC,CASRLDVGAEGYTF
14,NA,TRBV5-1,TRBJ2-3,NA,TGCGCCAGCAGCCGGAATGCCCTCCCAGATACGCAGTATTTT,CASSRNALPDTQYF
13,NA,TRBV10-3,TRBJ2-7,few,TGTGCCATCAGTGAGAGGGAGACGAACGGGCAGTACTTC,CAISERETNGQYF
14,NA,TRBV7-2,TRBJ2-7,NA,TGTGCCAGCAGCTTAGCGCTCCCGGGAGCCGAGCAGTACTTC,CASSLALPGAEQYF
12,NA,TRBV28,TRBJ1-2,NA,TGTGCCAGCAGTTCCCAACTTTATGGCTACACCTTC,CASSSQLYGYTF
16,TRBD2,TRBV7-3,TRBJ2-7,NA,TGTGCCAGCAGCTCCCACGTGGCGGGAGCACGGAACGAGCAGTACTTC,CASSSHVAGARNEQYF
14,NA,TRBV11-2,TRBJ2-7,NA,TGTGCCAGCAGCTTACTAGGACGGTCCTACGAGCAGTACTTC,CASSLLGRSYEQYF
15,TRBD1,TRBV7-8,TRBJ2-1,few,TGTGCCAGCAGCTTAGCAGGACAGGGGGCGCGTGAGCAGTTCTTC,CASSLAGQGAREQFF
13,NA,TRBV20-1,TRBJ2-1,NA,TGCAGTGCTAGTCAAACTAGCCAAAATGAGCAGTTCTTC,CSASQTSQNEQFF
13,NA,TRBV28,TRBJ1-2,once,TGTGCCAGCAGTTTAGAGAAGTACTATGGCTACACCTTC,CASSLEKYYGYTF
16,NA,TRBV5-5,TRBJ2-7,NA,TGTGCCAGCAGCTTGGAAGGGGGGGCCCCCAACTACGAGCAGTACTTC,CASSLEGGAPNYEQYF
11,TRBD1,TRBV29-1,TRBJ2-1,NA,TGCAGCGTTGGACAGGGGAATGAGCAGTTCTTC,CSVGQGNEQFF
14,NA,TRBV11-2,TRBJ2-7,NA,TGTGCCAGCAGCTTAGACCCCGGGATCTACGAGCAGTACTTC,CASSLDPGIYEQYF
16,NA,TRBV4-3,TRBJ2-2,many,TGCGCCAGCAGCCAAGAAAGCGGATCGAACACCGGGGAGCTGTTTTTT,CASSQESGSNTGELFF